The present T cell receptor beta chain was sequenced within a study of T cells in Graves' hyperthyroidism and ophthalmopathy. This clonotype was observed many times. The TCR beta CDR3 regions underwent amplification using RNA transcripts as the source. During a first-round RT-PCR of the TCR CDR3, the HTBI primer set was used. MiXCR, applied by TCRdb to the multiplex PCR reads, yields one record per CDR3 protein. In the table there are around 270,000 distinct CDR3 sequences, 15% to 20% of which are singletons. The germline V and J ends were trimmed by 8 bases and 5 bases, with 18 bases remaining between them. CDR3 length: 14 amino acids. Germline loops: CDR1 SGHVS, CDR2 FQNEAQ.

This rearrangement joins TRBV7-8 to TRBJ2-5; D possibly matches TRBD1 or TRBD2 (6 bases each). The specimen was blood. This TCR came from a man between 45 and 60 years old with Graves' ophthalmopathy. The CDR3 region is CASGLGGGGETQYF. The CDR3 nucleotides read TGTGCCAGCGGGTTAGGGGGAGGCGGGGAGACCCAGTACTTC.